These 12 T cell receptor beta chains originate from one sample sequenced in a study of blood T cell repertoires in COVID-19. Some clones are missing from TCRdb's copy, which holds only in-frame ones; the method was immunoSEQ multiplex PCR. The table shows about 66,000 clones, with approximately 89% occurring only once. The source material was peripheral blood. These receptors came from a man in his sixties with acute or convalescent COVID-19.

The chain has TRBV12-3 or TRBV12-4 and TRBJ1-1, with a possible D match to TRBD1 (6 bases). The V and J ends lost 2 bases and 7 bases respectively, with 11 bases between them. This CDR3 contains 13 residues. The CDR3 region has the DNA TGTGCCAGCAGTTTAAGAGGGGGAAGTGAAGCTTTCTTT. This gives the protein CASSLRGGSEAFF.

This chain links TRBV11-2 with TRBJ2-4; D gene ambiguous. The CDR3 sequence is 14 residues long. V shed 4 bases and J shed 3 bases, with 10 bases lying between them. Per germline, CDR1 SGHAT and CDR2 FQNNGV. CDR3 region: CASSWSASKNIQYF. CDR3 DNA sequence: TGTGCCAGCAGCTGGAGCGCGAGCAAAAACATTCAGTACTTC.

The chain has TRBV4-1 and TRBJ2-7, with D possibly being TRBD2 (5 bases). This CDR3 is 14 amino acids long. CDR1 MGHRA and CDR2 YSYEKL come from the germline V gene. The germline V and J ends were trimmed by 0 bases and 7 bases, with 13 bases remaining between them. The CDR3 DNA is TGCGCCAGCAGCCAAGATGAAACGGGGTTGGAGCAGTACTTC. It is translated as CASSQDETGLEQYF.

The chain uses TRBV19 and TRBJ1-3, with unresolved D. The CDR3 totals 10 residues. Germline-derived CDR1 and CDR2 are LNHDA and SQIVND (reference sequence). Between the trimmed V and J ends, which lost 10 bases and 7 bases, there was a span of 8 bases. The CDR3 region is CATSENTIYF. CDR3 sequence (DNA): TGTGCCACCTCCGAGAACACCATATATTTT.

CDR3 sequence (DNA): TGTGCCAGCGGCAGGGGGCGGTATGAGCAGTTCTTC. This codes for CASGRGRYEQFF. The rearrangement uses TRBV6-5 and TRBJ2-1; 8 positions match TRBD1. This CDR3 contains 12 residues. Trimming took 8 bases from V and 8 from J; bases not matched to a gene: 5. Germline V CDR1 and CDR2: MNHEY, SVGAGI.

This clone was counted only a few times. The chain carries TRBV7-8 and TRBJ1-2; 9 bases match TRBD1. Losses at the gene ends were 6 bases for V and 7 bases for J; bases not matched to a gene: 9. Looked up from germline, CDR1 is SGHVS and CDR2 is FQNEAQ. The CDR3 is 14 residues long. This CDR3 is CASSRYRGQSGYTF. CDR3 DNA: TGTGCCAGCAGTCGATACAGGGGGCAAAGTGGCTACACCTTC.

The V and J genes are TRBV6-5 and TRBJ1-3; D ambiguous. V lost 10 bases, J lost 0 bases, and 16 bases lay in between. Germline V gene sequence: CDR1 MNHEY, CDR2 SVGAGI. The CDR3 runs 15 residues. The CDR3 DNA follows: TGTGCCACCCAATCCCTATTGAGCTCTGGAAACACCATATATTTT. Encoded protein: CATQSLLSSGNTIYF.

The chain has TRBV7-2 and TRBJ1-6; tentatively, D is TRBD1 (6 bases). CDR3 size: 14 residues. Germline V gene data show CDR1 as SGHTA and CDR2 as FQGNSA. V was trimmed by 1 base and J by 8 bases, leaving 9 bases between them. The CDR3, as DNA: TGTGCCAGCAGCTTAGGGGACAACCATTCACCCCTCCACTTT. Translating it yields CASSLGDNHSPLHF. The variable domain in full, with the rest retrieved from reference TRBV7-2 and TRBJ1-6, is GAGVSQSPSNKVTEKGKDVELRCDPISGHTALYWYRQSLGQGLEFLIYFQGNSAPDKSGLPSDRFSAERTGGSVSTLTIQRTQQEDSAVYLCASSLGDNHSPLHFGNGTRLTVT.

This rearrangement joins TRBV19 to TRBJ1-5; tentative D call: TRBD1 (6 bases). Looked up from germline, CDR1 is LNHDA and CDR2 is SQIVND (reference sequence). Trimming shortened V by 8 bases and J by 3 bases, and 14 bases separated the two germline ends. This CDR3 is built from 14 residues. This CDR3 is CASADGQFNQPQHF. CDR3 nucleotide sequence: TGTGCCAGTGCCGACGGACAGTTCAATCAGCCCCAGCATTTT.

CDR3 DNA sequence: TGTGCCAGCTCGCAAGGACTAGCGGGAGACAATGAGCAGTTCTTC. It translates to CASSQGLAGDNEQFF. The chain recombines TRBV18 with TRBJ2-1, with 13 bases identical to TRBD2. V trimming: 6 bases; J trimming: 5 bases; junction bases outside the gene matches: 4. Germline V CDR1 and CDR2: KGHSH, LQKENI. This CDR3 comprises 15 residues.

About this clone: Other DNA sequences in the sample encode the same CDR3. The CDR3 here is CASSYRGYEQYF. CDR3 bases: TGTGCCAGCAGTTATCGGGGGTACGAGCAGTACTTC. The V gene is TRBV3-1 (or the pseudogene TRBV3-2), the J gene TRBJ2-7; D may be TRBD2 (6 bases). CDR3 length: 12 amino acids. CDR1 is LGHDT, CDR2 YNNKEL, per germline (reference sequence). The V end lost 6 bases, the J end lost 4 bases, and 10 bases lay between the germline ends.

The rearrangement joins TRBV3-1 (or the pseudogene TRBV3-2) to TRBJ2-2; perhaps TRBD1 as D (5 bases). The V and J ends lost 4 bases and 2 bases respectively, with 11 bases between them. The V gene's germline CDR1 is LGHDT and CDR2 YNNKEL (reference sequence). The CDR3 sequence is 15 residues long. The CDR3 coding sequence is TGTGCCAGCAGCCGTAGGCAGGGAAACACCGGGGAGCTGTTTTTT. Protein: CASSRRQGNTGELFF.